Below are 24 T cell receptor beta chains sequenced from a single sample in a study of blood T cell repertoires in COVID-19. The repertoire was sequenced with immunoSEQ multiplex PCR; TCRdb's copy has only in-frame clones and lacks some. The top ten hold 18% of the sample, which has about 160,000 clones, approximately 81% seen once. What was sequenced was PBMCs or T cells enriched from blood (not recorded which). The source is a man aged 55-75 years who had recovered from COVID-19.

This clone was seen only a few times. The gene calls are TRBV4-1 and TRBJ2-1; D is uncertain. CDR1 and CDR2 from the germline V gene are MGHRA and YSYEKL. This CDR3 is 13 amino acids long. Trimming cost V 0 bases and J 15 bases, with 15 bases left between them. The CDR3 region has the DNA TGCGCCAGCAGCCAAGATAACTATGGAGAATTGTTCTTC. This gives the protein CASSQDNYGELFF.

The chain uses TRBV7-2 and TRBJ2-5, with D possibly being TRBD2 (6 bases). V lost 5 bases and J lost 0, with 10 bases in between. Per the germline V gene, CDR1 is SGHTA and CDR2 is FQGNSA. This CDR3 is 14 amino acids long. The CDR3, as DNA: TGTGCCAGCAGCCCTTCTAGCGACCAAGAGACCCAGTACTTC. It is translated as CASSPSSDQETQYF.

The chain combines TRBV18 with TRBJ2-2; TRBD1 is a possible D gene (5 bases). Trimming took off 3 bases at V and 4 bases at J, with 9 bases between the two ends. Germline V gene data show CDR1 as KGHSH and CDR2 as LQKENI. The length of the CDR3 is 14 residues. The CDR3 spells CASSPFDSTGELFF. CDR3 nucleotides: TGTGCCAGCTCACCGTTCGACAGCACCGGGGAGCTGTTTTTT.

CDR3 region: CASRRGGSNQPQHF. DNA for the CDR3: TGTGCCAGCAGGAGGGGGGGGAGCAATCAGCCCCAGCATTTT. The gene calls are TRBV7-2 and TRBJ1-5; D perhaps matches TRBD1 (6 bases). The V gene lost 6 bases and the J gene lost 1 base, with 10 bases spanning the gap. The CDR3 sequence is 14 residues long. CDR1 SGHTA and CDR2 FQGNSA come from the germline V gene.

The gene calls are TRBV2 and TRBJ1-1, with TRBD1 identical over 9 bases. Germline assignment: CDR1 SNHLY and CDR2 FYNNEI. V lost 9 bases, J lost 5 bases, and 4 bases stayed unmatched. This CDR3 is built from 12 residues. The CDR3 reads CARDRGITEAFF. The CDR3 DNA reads TGTGCCAGAGACAGGGGGATTACTGAAGCTTTCTTT.

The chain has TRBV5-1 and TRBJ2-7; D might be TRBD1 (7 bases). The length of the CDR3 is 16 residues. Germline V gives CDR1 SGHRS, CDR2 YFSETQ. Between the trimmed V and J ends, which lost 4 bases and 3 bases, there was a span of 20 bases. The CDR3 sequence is CASSAGLTGTDYEQYF. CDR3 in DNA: TGCGCCAGCAGCGCGGGGCTCACCGGGACAGACTACGAGCAGTACTTC.

The CDR3 is CSVGGAGGNQPQHF. CDR3 sequence (DNA): TGCAGCGTTGGTGGGGCGGGAGGCAATCAGCCCCAGCATTTT. V is TRBV29-1 and J is TRBJ1-5; perhaps TRBD1 as D (5 bases). Trimming shortened V by 4 bases and J by 2 bases, and 12 bases separated the two germline ends. CDR3 length equals 14 residues. Germline CDR1 SQVTM, CDR2 ANQGSEA. Combining the CDR3 with reference TRBV29-1 and TRBJ1-5 gives the whole variable domain SAVISQKPSRDICQRGTSLTIQCQVDSQVTMMFWYRQQPGQSLTLIATANQGSEATYESGFVIDKFPISRPNLTFSTLTVSNMSPEDSSIYLCSVGGAGGNQPQHFGDGTRLSIL.

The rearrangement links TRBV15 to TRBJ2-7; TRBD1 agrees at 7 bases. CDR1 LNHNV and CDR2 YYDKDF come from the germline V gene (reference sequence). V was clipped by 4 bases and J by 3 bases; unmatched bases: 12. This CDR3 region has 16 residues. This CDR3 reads CATSTQTGSGIYEQYF. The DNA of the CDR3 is TGTGCCACCAGCACCCAGACAGGGTCAGGAATCTACGAGCAGTACTTC.

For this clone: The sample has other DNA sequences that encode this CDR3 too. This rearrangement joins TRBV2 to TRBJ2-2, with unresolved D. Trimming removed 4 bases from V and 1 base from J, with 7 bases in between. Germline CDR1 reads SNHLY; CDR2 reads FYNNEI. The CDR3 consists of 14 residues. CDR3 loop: CASSVNGNTGELFF. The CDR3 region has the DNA TGTGCCAGCAGTGTGAACGGGAACACCGGGGAGCTGTTTTTT.

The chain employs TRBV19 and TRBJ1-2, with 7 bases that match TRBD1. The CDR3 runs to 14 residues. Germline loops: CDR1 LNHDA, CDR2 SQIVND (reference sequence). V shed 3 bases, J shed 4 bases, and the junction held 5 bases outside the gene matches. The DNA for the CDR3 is TGTGCCAGTAGTATGACAGGGAAACGCTATGGCTACACCTTC. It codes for CASSMTGKRYGYTF.

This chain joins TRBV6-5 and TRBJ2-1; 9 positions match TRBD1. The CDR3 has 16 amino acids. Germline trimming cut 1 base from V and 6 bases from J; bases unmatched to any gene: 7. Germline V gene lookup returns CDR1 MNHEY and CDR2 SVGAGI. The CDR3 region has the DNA TGTGCCAGCAGTTACTTGGGACAGGGTCGGGGCAATGAGCAGTTCTTC. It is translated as CASSYLGQGRGNEQFF.

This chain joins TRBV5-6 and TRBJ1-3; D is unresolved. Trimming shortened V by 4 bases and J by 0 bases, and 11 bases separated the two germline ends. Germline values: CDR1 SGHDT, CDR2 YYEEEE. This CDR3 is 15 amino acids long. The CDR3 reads CASSPAPSSGNTIYF. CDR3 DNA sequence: TGTGCCAGCAGCCCCGCCCCGAGCTCTGGAAACACCATATATTTT.

The CDR3, as DNA: TGCAGCGTTGAAAGTGGGACAGGAACCTACGAGCAGTACTTC. Amino acids: CSVESGTGTYEQYF. The rearrangement joins TRBV29-1 to TRBJ2-7, with 8 nucleotides matching TRBD1. CDR3 length: 14 amino acids. V lost 2 bases to trimming and J lost 2 bases; unmatched junction nucleotides: 5. Looked up from germline, CDR1 is SQVTM and CDR2 is ANQGSEA.

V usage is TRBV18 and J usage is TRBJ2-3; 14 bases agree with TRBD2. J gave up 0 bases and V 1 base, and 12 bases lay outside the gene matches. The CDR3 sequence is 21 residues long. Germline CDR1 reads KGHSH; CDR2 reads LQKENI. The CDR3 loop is CASSPLPGLAGVNSSTDTQYF. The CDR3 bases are TGTGCCAGCTCACCACTTCCGGGACTAGCGGGGGTGAACTCTAGCACAGATACGCAGTATTTT.

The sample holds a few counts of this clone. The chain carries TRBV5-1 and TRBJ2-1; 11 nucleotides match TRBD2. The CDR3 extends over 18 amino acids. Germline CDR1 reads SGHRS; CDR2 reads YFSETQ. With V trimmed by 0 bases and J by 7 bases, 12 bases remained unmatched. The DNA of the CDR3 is TGCGCCAGCAGCTTGGACCCTACCGGGACTAGCGGTAGTAATGAGCAGTTCTTC. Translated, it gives CASSLDPTGTSGSNEQFF.

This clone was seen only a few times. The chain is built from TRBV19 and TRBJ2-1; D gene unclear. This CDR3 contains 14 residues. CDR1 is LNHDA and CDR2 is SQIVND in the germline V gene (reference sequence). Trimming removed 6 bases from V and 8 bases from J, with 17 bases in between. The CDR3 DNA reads TGTGCCAGTAGGAGTAGCTCTTACCTGGATGAGCAGTTCTTC. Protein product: CASRSSSYLDEQFF.

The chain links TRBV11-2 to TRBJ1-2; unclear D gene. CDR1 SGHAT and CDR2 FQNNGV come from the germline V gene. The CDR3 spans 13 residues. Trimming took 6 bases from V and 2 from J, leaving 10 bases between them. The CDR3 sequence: CASSRTENYGYTF. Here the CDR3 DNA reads TGTGCCAGCAGTCGAACGGAGAACTATGGCTACACCTTC.

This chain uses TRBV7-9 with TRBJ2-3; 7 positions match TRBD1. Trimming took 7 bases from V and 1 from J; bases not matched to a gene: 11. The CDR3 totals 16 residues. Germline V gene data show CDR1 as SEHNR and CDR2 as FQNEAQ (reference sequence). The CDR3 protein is CASIFGTVVRTDTQYF. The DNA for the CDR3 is TGTGCCAGCATCTTCGGGACAGTAGTCCGCACAGATACGCAGTATTTT.

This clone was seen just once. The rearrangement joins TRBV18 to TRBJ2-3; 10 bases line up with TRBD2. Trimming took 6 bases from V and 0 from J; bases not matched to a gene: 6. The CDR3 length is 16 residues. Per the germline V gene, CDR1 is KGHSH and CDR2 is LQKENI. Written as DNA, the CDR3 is TGTGCCAGCTCGCGGACTAGCGGAACTAGCACAGATACGCAGTATTTT. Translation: CASSRTSGTSTDTQYF.

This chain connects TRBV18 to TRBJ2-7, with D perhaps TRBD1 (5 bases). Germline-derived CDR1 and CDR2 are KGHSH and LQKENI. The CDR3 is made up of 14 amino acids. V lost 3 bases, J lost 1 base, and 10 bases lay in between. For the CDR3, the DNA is TGTGCCAGCTCACCCTTAGACAGATCCTACGAGCAGTACTTC. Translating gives CASSPLDRSYEQYF.

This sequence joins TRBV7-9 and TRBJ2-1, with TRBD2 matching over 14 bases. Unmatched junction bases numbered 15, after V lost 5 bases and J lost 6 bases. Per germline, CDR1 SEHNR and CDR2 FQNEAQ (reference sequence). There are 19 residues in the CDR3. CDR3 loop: CASSQPTTGTSGSGNEQFF. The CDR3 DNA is TGTGCCAGCAGCCAACCGACGACCGGGACTAGCGGGAGTGGCAATGAGCAGTTCTTC.

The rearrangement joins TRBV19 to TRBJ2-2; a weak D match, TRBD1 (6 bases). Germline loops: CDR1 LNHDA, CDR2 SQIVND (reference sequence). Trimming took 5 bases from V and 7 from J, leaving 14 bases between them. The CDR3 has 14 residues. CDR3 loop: CASSPTGRIGELFF. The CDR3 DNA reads TGTGCCAGTAGTCCCACAGGGCGGATCGGGGAGCTGTTTTTT.

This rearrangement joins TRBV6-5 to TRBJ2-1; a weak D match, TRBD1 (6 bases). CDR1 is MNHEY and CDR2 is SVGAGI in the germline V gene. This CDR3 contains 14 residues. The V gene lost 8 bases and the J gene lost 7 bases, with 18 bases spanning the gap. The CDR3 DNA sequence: TGTGCCAGCTTCTGGGGGCCTAGCAGGAATGAGCAGTTCTTC. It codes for CASFWGPSRNEQFF.

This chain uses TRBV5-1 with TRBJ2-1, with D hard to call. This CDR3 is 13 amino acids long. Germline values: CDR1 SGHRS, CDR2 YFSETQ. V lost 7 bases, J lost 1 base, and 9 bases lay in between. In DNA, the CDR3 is TGCGCCAGCCGCCCAGATTCCTACAATGAGCAGTTCTTC. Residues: CASRPDSYNEQFF. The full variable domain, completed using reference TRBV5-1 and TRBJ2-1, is KAGVTQTPRYLIKTRGQQVTLSCSPISGHRSVSWYQQTPGQGLQFLFEYFSETQRNKGNFPGRFSGRQFSNSRSEMNVSTLELGDSALYLCASRPDSYNEQFFGPGTRLTVL.